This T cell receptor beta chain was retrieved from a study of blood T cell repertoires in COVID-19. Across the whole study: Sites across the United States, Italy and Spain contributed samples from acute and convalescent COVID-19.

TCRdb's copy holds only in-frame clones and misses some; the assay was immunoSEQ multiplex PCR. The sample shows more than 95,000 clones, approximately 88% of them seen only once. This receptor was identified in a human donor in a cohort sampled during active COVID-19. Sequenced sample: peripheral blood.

CDR3 bases: TGTGCCTGGAGTCCGGGTTTCGTAGGATTGGGCACTGAAGCTTTCTTT. Protein: CAWSPGFVGLGTEAFF. The rearrangement joins TRBV30 to TRBJ1-1; D call uncertain. V lost 2 bases, J lost 4 bases, and 20 bases lay in between. CDR3 length: 16 residues. The germline CDR1 and CDR2 sequences are GTSNPN and SVGIG (reference sequence).